This entry describes one T cell receptor beta chain. What this receptor recognizes is not known. Per-base quality was not reported, and no clone a single base away is much larger than it. This sample was included in a study of shared clonotypes between healthy human individuals (TCRdb year 2020). In terms of the full investigation: The cohort included a few men and a couple of women between 18 and 49 years of age. The study deeply sequenced blood TCR repertoires of 5 or 6 healthy adults to estimate repertoire size and the extent of clonotype sharing between individuals. Per donor, three plates each were used for CD4 naive and CD4 memory, two for CD8 naive, and one for CD8 memory. To increase sequencing depth and limit assay-specific biases, TCR repertoire library preparation and sequencing were carried out by different laboratories using diverse techniques. Leukapheresis yielded between about 0.94 and 8.9 billion PBMCs per donor. Study-wide findings and limitations: Pairwise subsampling indicated that sequencing depth was expected to affect the degree of clonotype sharing among donors. Compared with non-shared clonotypes, clonotypes shared by all four sorted-subset donors had higher generation probabilities. Incomplete sequencing was indicated by rarefaction of sorted-subset datasets, despite the large sequencing depth. Only blood was sampled, and tissue TCR repertoires likely differ from those in blood. Because the study included a small number of donors, the genetic and exposure-history diversity represented was limited. Larger estimated clonotype richness was generally found for naive subsets than for memory subsets. When several donors were compared, the shared fraction of clonotypes was about 5% for naive CD4, around 3.6% for naive CD8, 2.3% for memory CD4, and 0.35% to 0.5% for memory CD8.

Healthy HIV-negative adults with no recently reported acute infections or vaccinations were included as donors. Only Caucasian adults living in Nashville, Tennessee, USA were represented among the donors. CD4+ T cells were enriched by magnetic negative selection, after which naive cells were positively selected on CD45RA and the negative fraction was taken as the memory subset. Blood was collected by leukapheresis, and PBMCs were isolated by Ficoll-Histopaque density gradient centrifugation and then cryopreserved in liquid nitrogen vapor phase. Analytical flow cytometry was used to check the purity and quantity of each magnetically sorted T cell population. Genomic DNA was isolated from each sorted fraction and quantified by UV absorbance on a Nanodrop 2000c. Sequences LGHNA (CDR1) and YSLEER (CDR2) are obtained from the germline V gene. The junction shows trimming of 0 bases on V and 5 bases on J, plus 7 bases between the germline ends. Spanning cysteine to phenylalanine, the CDR3 consists of 14 amino acids. The entry retains the CDR3 DNA only, 42 bases that are in frame from base 1.

Using the deep immunoSEQ assay, multiplex PCR amplified TCR CDR3 regions from genomic DNA. Extracted genomic DNA from each cell subset was spread evenly across all wells of several immunoSEQ 96-well plates, with each plate serving as a replicate. Each replicate PCR for sorted subsets received around 210 ng genomic DNA, equal to roughly 29,000 T cell genomes. Purified libraries were quantified with a Qubit 3.0 fluorometer, sized on a Bioanalyzer 2100, and re-quantified with the KAPA Library Quantification kit. Every immunoSEQ 96-well plate was sequenced on a separate single-read 150-cycle Illumina NextSeq 550 flow cell. From the authors' description of their analysis: The immunoSEQ output contained only junctional sequences without quality scores, so filtering could not match that applied to full-length reads. To assign V/J genes and CDR3, sequences were annotated using PyIR, a Python wrapper for IgBLAST v1.9, with IMGT germline references. Reads with weak V/J assignments (E-value above 1e-6), missing CDR3, stop codons, out-of-frame junctions, or ambiguous translated residues were removed. V3J clonotypes were defined by identical inferred V gene, J gene, and CDR3 amino acid sequence. Percentage overlap between repertoires was computed as shared unique clonotypes divided by the size of the smaller repertoire. Three approaches were used to assess repertoire richness: RTK rarefaction, the Chao1 estimator, and Recon v2.1 estimates of unobserved clonotypes. Generation probabilities for all TCRbeta clonotypes obtained by the gDNA method from a handful of donors were computed using OLGA. TCRdb obtained this table from immuneACCESS and retained in-frame rearrangements with V and J assigned. These tables miss some clones; where compared with another copy, unresolved V genes account for less than half of the shortfall, and the remainder is unexplained. V and J calls and clone size are those listed in that table; D and trimming were worked out from the DNA. The sample table records over a million clones; approximately 96% of these occur just once. Jointly, the top ten make up approximately 1% of the sample.

The source is a man in his thirties or forties in good health. Sequencing input: naive CD4+ T cells sorted from blood. The label giving this sample's cell subset or site can be read as: CD45RA+ positively selected. Recombination joined TRBV4-3 with TRBJ1-4; there is no confident call for the D gene. This receptor has the CDR3 CASSQDSLNEKLFF. DNA sequence: TGCGCCAGCAGCCAAGATTCTCTGAATGAAAAACTGTTTTTT.